A selection of T cell receptor beta chains follows, all from one sample in a study of T cells in Graves' hyperthyroidism and ophthalmopathy. TCRdb passed the multiplex PCR reads through MiXCR, listing each CDR3 protein once. The repertoire holds a few hundred thousand distinct CDR3 sequences, with roughly 13% as singletons. The sequenced sample was blood. All receptors come from a woman under 30 with Graves' hyperthyroidism. CDR3s include the opening cysteine and the closing phenylalanine or tryptophan. A D gene is named only where the DNA matches it firmly. Size is stated for part of the rows, as once, few or many counts, or as a class when the clone is expanded.

clone size,J gene,V gene,D gene,CDR3 protein,CDR3 DNA
many,TRBJ1-2,TRBV11-2,TRBD1,CASSTGQGSWGGYTF,TGTGCCAGCAGCACGGGACAGGGAAGCTGGGGCGGCTACACCTTC
.,TRBJ2-7,TRBV5-4,.,CASSLAGTISAYEQYF,TGTGCCAGCAGCTTGGCCGGGACAATATCCGCCTACGAGCAGTACTTC
many,TRBJ2-1,TRBV7-3,TRBD2,CASSPTGLAGGVGYNEQFF,TGTGCCAGCAGCCCAACGGGACTAGCGGGAGGGGTAGGCTACAATGAGCAGTTCTTC
many,TRBJ2-7,TRBV10-3,.,CAISEKLIGQRYEQYF,TGTGCCATCAGTGAGAAACTTATAGGACAGCGCTACGAGCAGTACTTC
.,TRBJ2-1,TRBV4-1,.,CASSQVGASTYNEQFF,TGCGCCAGCAGCCAAGTAGGGGCTAGTACCTACAATGAGCAGTTCTTC
many,TRBJ2-1,TRBV10-3,TRBD2,CAISEESLAGGNEQFF,TGTGCCATCAGTGAGGAATCACTAGCGGGAGGCAATGAGCAGTTCTTC
many,TRBJ2-7,TRBV14,TRBD2,CASSPLPSGSPLYEQYF,TGTGCCAGCAGCCCACTACCTAGCGGGAGCCCCCTCTACGAGCAGTACTTC
many,TRBJ2-3,TRBV14,.,CASSQEGRGTQYF,TGTGCCAGCAGCCAAGAAGGAAGGGGTACGCAGTATTTT
many,TRBJ1-2,TRBV12-3/TRBV12-4,.,CASSKTGTLNYGYTF,TGTGCCAGCAGCAAGACAGGAACCCTTAACTATGGCTACACCTTC
few,TRBJ1-6,TRBV7-9,.,CASSHDLGEMWTLHF,TGTGCCAGCAGCCACGATTTGGGAGAAATGTGGACCCTCCACTTT
many,TRBJ1-5,TRBV30,.,CAWSFRGNQPQHF,TGTGCCTGGAGTTTCAGGGGCAATCAGCCCCAGCATTTT
many,TRBJ2-7,TRBV27,TRBD1,CATKTGGYEQYF,TGTGCCACTAAGACAGGGGGCTACGAGCAGTACTTC
many,TRBJ1-2,TRBV7-2,.,CASSPAGRAGNYGYTF,TGTGCCAGCAGCCCAGCAGGAAGGGCGGGTAACTATGGCTACACCTTC
few,TRBJ2-1,TRBV3-1,.,CASSRTGRDEQFF,TGTGCCAGCAGTAGAACAGGGAGGGATGAGCAGTTCTTC
few,TRBJ1-5,TRBV27,.,CASSLFTGTNQPQHF,TGTGCCAGCAGTTTATTTACAGGCACCAATCAGCCCCAGCATTTT
.,TRBJ2-2,TRBV13,TRBD2,CASSSGTSGRNTGELFF,TGTGCCAGCAGCTCTGGGACTAGCGGGAGAAATACCGGGGAGCTGTTTTTT
many,TRBJ2-3,TRBV6-1,.,CASSTPGVHTQYF,TGTGCCAGCAGTACACCGGGGGTACATACGCAGTATTTT
few,TRBJ2-7,TRBV20-1,.,CSASVGTGRYEQYF,TGCAGTGCTAGCGTTGGTACAGGGCGCTACGAGCAGTACTTC
.,TRBJ1-4,TRBV5-1,.,CASSSGGLGEKLFF,TGCGCCAGCAGCTCGGGGGGACTTGGAGAAAAACTGTTTTTT
many,TRBJ2-1,TRBV28,TRBD1,CASSSPSGQGYNEQFF,TGTGCCAGCAGTTCTCCATCGGGACAGGGCTACAATGAGCAGTTCTTC
.,TRBJ1-4,TRBV29-1,.,CSVAWGANEKLFF,TGCAGCGTTGCGTGGGGAGCTAATGAAAAACTGTTTTTT
many,TRBJ1-5,TRBV30,TRBD1,CAWNRGTANQPQHF,TGTGCCTGGAACCGGGGGACAGCAAATCAGCCCCAGCATTTT
.,TRBJ1-2,TRBV9,.,CASRFPGNGFRDGYTF,TGTGCCAGCCGGTTCCCCGGGAACGGATTCCGAGATGGCTACACCTTC
many,TRBJ1-5,TRBV12-3/TRBV12-4,TRBD1,CASSLTGNRGSNQPQHF,TGTGCCAGCAGTTTAACGGGTAACAGGGGCTCGAATCAGCCCCAGCATTTT